A selection of T cell receptor beta chains follows, all from one sample in a study of blood T cell repertoires in COVID-19. Data came from immunoSEQ multiplex PCR; TCRdb stores just in-frame clones and leaves some out. The sample lists approximately 170,000 clones; 85% were seen once. The sequenced sample was peripheral blood. The origin of the receptors is a woman of 80 years or more with COVID-19, enrolled during active disease. CDR3s include the opening cysteine and the closing phenylalanine or tryptophan. Fields, in order: J gene, V gene, clone size, D gene, CDR3 protein, CDR3 DNA. A D gene is named only where the DNA matches it firmly. Not every row has a clone size; where given, it reads once, few, many or a size class.

J gene: TRBJ1-2; V gene: TRBV6-5; clone size: NA; D gene: TRBD1; CDR3 protein: CASSYLDWTGNYGYTF; CDR3 DNA: TGTGCCAGCAGTTATCTAGACTGGACAGGGAACTATGGCTACACCTTC
J gene: TRBJ2-7; V gene: TRBV5-1; clone size: NA; D gene: TRBD1; CDR3 protein: CASSLGQGGSYEQYF; CDR3 DNA: TGCGCCAGCAGCTTGGGACAGGGCGGCTCCTACGAGCAGTACTTC
J gene: TRBJ2-5; V gene: TRBV5-1; clone size: NA; D gene: TRBD1; CDR3 protein: CASSPPTGGMETQYF; CDR3 DNA: TGTGCCAGCAGCCCACCGACAGGGGGCATGGAGACCCAGTACTTC
J gene: TRBJ1-2; V gene: TRBV14; clone size: NA; D gene: TRBD1; CDR3 protein: CASSQNTGDSIFYGYTF; CDR3 DNA: TGTGCCAGCAGCCAAAACACGGGGGACAGCATATTCTATGGCTACACCTTC
J gene: TRBJ2-2; V gene: TRBV19; clone size: NA; D gene: TRBD1; CDR3 protein: CASRRQGADTGELFF; CDR3 DNA: TGTGCCAGTAGGAGACAGGGGGCAGACACCGGGGAGCTGTTTTTT
J gene: TRBJ1-2; V gene: TRBV5-1; clone size: once; D gene: TRBD1; CDR3 protein: CASSPGQGASNYGYTF; CDR3 DNA: TGCGCCAGCAGCCCGGGACAGGGGGCATCTAACTATGGCTACACCTTC
J gene: TRBJ2-2; V gene: TRBV5-1; clone size: NA; D gene: NA; CDR3 protein: CASIEGNTGELFF; CDR3 DNA: TGCGCCAGCATTGAGGGGAACACCGGGGAGCTGTTTTTT
J gene: TRBJ1-3; V gene: TRBV6-1; clone size: NA; D gene: NA; CDR3 protein: CASSATWRATGNTIYF; CDR3 DNA: TGTGCCAGCAGTGCCACTTGGAGAGCGACTGGAAACACCATATATTTT
J gene: TRBJ1-3; V gene: TRBV5-1; clone size: NA; D gene: NA; CDR3 protein: CASSLGSSGNTIYF; CDR3 DNA: TGCGCCAGCAGCTTGGGGAGCTCTGGAAACACCATATATTTT
J gene: TRBJ1-1; V gene: TRBV7-2; clone size: NA; D gene: NA; CDR3 protein: CASSLLPETGAFF; CDR3 DNA: TGTGCCAGCAGCTTATTACCTGAAACGGGAGCTTTCTTT
J gene: TRBJ1-6; V gene: TRBV2; clone size: few; D gene: NA; CDR3 protein: CASRQGRESPLHF; CDR3 DNA: TGTGCCAGCAGGCAGGGAAGGGAATCACCCCTCCACTTT
J gene: TRBJ1-1; V gene: TRBV10-2; clone size: NA; D gene: NA; CDR3 protein: CASKLAGLTEAFF; CDR3 DNA: TGCGCCAGCAAGCTGGCAGGGCTCACTGAAGCTTTCTTT
J gene: TRBJ1-5; V gene: TRBV24-1; clone size: NA; D gene: NA; CDR3 protein: CATSGRVSGVWNQPQHF; CDR3 DNA: TGTGCCACCAGTGGACGAGTTTCAGGGGTTTGGAATCAGCCCCAGCATTTT
J gene: TRBJ1-2; V gene: TRBV19; clone size: NA; D gene: NA; CDR3 protein: CASSMNSYGYTF; CDR3 DNA: TGTGCCAGTAGTATGAACAGCTATGGCTACACCTTC
J gene: TRBJ1-4; V gene: TRBV3-1/TRBV3-2; clone size: NA; D gene: NA; CDR3 protein: CASSQTGHNEKLFF; CDR3 DNA: TGTGCCAGCAGCCAAACAGGTCATAATGAAAAACTGTTTTTT
J gene: TRBJ1-1; V gene: TRBV28; clone size: NA; D gene: NA; CDR3 protein: CASSLGGKWVTEAFF; CDR3 DNA: TGTGCCAGCAGTTTGGGAGGGAAGTGGGTTACTGAAGCTTTCTTT
J gene: TRBJ1-6; V gene: TRBV4-1; clone size: NA; D gene: NA; CDR3 protein: CASSHGALAPLHF; CDR3 DNA: TGCGCCAGCAGCCATGGGGCTCTCGCACCCCTCCACTTT
J gene: TRBJ2-1; V gene: TRBV9; clone size: NA; D gene: NA; CDR3 protein: CASSGQGGILGGEQFF; CDR3 DNA: TGTGCCAGCAGCGGTCAAGGGGGAATCCTTGGGGGTGAGCAGTTCTTC
J gene: TRBJ1-2; V gene: TRBV28; clone size: few; D gene: NA; CDR3 protein: CASSPPGLVNYGYTF; CDR3 DNA: TGTGCCAGCAGTCCCCCGGGTTTGGTTAACTATGGCTACACCTTC
J gene: TRBJ1-1; V gene: TRBV18; clone size: NA; D gene: NA; CDR3 protein: CASSPPGSANTEAFF; CDR3 DNA: TGTGCCAGCTCACCCCCCGGGTCGGCGAACACTGAAGCTTTCTTT
J gene: TRBJ1-1; V gene: TRBV7-9; clone size: NA; D gene: NA; CDR3 protein: CASSGGRNTEAFF; CDR3 DNA: TGTGCCAGCAGCGGAGGGAGAAACACTGAAGCTTTCTTT
J gene: TRBJ1-3; V gene: TRBV11-2; clone size: NA; D gene: NA; CDR3 protein: CASSLPLGNTIYF; CDR3 DNA: TGTGCCAGCAGCTTGCCCCTAGGAAACACCATATATTTT
J gene: TRBJ2-2; V gene: TRBV25-1; clone size: few; D gene: NA; CDR3 protein: CASSEAGFTLFGELFF; CDR3 DNA: TGTGCCAGCAGTGAGGCCGGGTTTACCTTGTTCGGGGAGCTGTTTTTT
J gene: TRBJ1-5; V gene: TRBV27; clone size: NA; D gene: TRBD1; CDR3 protein: CASSLSPGQGSQPQHF; CDR3 DNA: TGTGCCAGCAGTCTAAGTCCTGGACAGGGAAGTCAGCCCCAGCATTTT
J gene: TRBJ1-2; V gene: TRBV15; clone size: NA; D gene: NA; CDR3 protein: CATSSRQEGGYTF; CDR3 DNA: TGTGCCACCAGCAGCAGACAGGAAGGTGGCTACACCTTC
J gene: TRBJ2-2; V gene: TRBV11-3; clone size: NA; D gene: NA; CDR3 protein: CASSRTGNTGELFF; CDR3 DNA: TGTGCCAGCAGTCGCACGGGGAACACCGGGGAGCTGTTTTTT
J gene: TRBJ1-4; V gene: TRBV2; clone size: NA; D gene: NA; CDR3 protein: CASSGPTGINEKLFF; CDR3 DNA: TGTGCCAGCAGTGGCCCAACAGGGATTAATGAAAAACTGTTTTTT
J gene: TRBJ2-1; V gene: TRBV10-3; clone size: NA; D gene: TRBD1; CDR3 protein: CAISEGTGGYNEQFF; CDR3 DNA: TGTGCCATCAGTGAGGGGACAGGGGGTTACAATGAGCAGTTCTTC
J gene: TRBJ2-2; V gene: TRBV12-3/TRBV12-4; clone size: NA; D gene: TRBD1; CDR3 protein: CAGQGATGELFF; CDR3 DNA: TGTGCCGGACAGGGGGCGACCGGGGAGCTGTTTTTT
J gene: TRBJ1-6; V gene: TRBV7-9; clone size: NA; D gene: NA; CDR3 protein: CASSSGVSPLHF; CDR3 DNA: TGTGCCAGCAGCTCAGGGGTATCACCCCTCCACTTT